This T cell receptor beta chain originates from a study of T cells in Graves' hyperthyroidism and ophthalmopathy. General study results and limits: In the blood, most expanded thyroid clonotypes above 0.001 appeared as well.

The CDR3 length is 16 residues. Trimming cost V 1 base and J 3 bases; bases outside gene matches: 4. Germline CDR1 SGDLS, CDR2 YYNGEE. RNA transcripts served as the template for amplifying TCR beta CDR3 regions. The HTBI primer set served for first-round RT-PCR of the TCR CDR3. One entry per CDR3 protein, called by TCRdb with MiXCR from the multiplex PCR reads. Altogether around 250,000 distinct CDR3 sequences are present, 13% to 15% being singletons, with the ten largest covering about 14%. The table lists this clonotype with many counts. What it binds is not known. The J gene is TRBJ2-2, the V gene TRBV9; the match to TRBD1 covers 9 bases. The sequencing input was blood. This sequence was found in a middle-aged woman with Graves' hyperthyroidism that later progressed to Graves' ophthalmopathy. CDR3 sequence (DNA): TGTGCCAGCAGCGTAACAGGGGGCGCCGACACCGGGGAGCTGTTTTTT. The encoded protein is CASSVTGGADTGELFF.